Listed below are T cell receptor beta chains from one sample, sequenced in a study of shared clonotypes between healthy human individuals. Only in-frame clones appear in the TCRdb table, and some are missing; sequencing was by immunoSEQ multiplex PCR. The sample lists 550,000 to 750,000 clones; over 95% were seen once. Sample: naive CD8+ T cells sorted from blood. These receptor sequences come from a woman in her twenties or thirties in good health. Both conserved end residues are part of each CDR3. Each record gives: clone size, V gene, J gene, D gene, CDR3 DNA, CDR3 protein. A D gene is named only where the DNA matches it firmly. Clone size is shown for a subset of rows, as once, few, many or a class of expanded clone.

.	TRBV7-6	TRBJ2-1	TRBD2	TGTGCCAGCAGTCGAGCTCCGGGACTAGCGTACAATGAGCAGTTCTTC	CASSRAPGLAYNEQFF
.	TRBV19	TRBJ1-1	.	TGTGCCAGTAGTCGACTCCAGGGCACTGAAGCTTTCTTT	CASSRLQGTEAFF
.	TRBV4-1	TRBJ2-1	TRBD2	TGCGCCAGCAGCCAAGATCTAGCGGGCGTGTCCTACAATGAGCAGTTCTTC	CASSQDLAGVSYNEQFF
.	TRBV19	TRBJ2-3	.	TGTGCCAGTAGTATCCTCGCCGCAGATACGCAGTATTTT	CASSILAADTQYF
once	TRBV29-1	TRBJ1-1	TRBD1	TGCAGCGTTGGGACAGGCGAGACGAACACTGAAGCTTTCTTT	CSVGTGETNTEAFF
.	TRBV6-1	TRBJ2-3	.	TGTGCCAGCACTTCCTCTCTAGATACGCAGTATTTT	CASTSSLDTQYF
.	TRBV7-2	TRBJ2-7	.	TGTGCCAGCAGTTTCAGCCCCGGGCCCTACGAGCAGTACTTC	CASSFSPGPYEQYF
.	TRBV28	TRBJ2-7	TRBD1	TGTGCCAGCAGCCGGAACAGGGGGACCTACGAGCAGTACTTC	CASSRNRGTYEQYF
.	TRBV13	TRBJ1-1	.	TGTGCCAGCAGTTTTATTTCGGTTGAGGCTTTCTTT	CASSFISVEAFF
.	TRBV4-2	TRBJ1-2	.	TGTGCCAGCAGCCAAGAGTTAGGGTATGGCTACACCTTC	CASSQELGYGYTF
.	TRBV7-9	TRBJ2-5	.	TGTGCCAGCAGCTTCTCAACTAGTCCAGAGACCCAGTACTTC	CASSFSTSPETQYF
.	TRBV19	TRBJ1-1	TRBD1	TGTGCCAGTGCTACAGGGGGCCTTAGTGGAATCCATGATGAAGCTTTCTTT	CASATGGLSGIHDEAFF
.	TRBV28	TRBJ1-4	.	TGTGCCAGCAGTTCTCCCCTCCCGGGTACTAATGAAAAACTGTTTTTT	CASSSPLPGTNEKLFF
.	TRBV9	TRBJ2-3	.	TGTGCCAGCAGCGGGCCCGCGGGGGCGGGAGATACGCAGTATTTT	CASSGPAGAGDTQYF
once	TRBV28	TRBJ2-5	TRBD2	TGTGCCAGCAGTTTATTACCTAGCGGGAGAGAACCGGAGACCCAGTACTTC	CASSLLPSGREPETQYF
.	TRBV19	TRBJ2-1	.	TGTGCCAGTAAGTCTGGGAATGAGCAGTTCTTC	CASKSGNEQFF
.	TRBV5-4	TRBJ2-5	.	TGTGCCAGCAGGCAGGGCCCCGGGGAGACCCAGTACTTC	CASRQGPGETQYF
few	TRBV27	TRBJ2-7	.	TGTGCCAGCAGTCACGGGATCTCCTACGAGCAGTACTTC	CASSHGISYEQYF
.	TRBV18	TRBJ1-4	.	TGTGCCAGCTCACCCGGGACCGGGCTGTTTTTT	CASSPGTGLFF
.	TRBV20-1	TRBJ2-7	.	TGCAGTGCTAGATCAGTCTCCGAGCAGTACTTC	CSARSVSEQYF
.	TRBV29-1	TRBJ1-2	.	TGCAGCGTTGAAGTGGCCGGAGTCAACTATGGCTACACCTTC	CSVEVAGVNYGYTF
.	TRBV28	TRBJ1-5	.	TGTGCCAGCCTTAATTTGTGGGGCAGCAATCAGCCCCAGCATTTT	CASLNLWGSNQPQHF
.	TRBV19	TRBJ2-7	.	TGTGCCAGTAGTCTCCGGGACTTCCCCTACGAGCAGTACTTC	CASSLRDFPYEQYF
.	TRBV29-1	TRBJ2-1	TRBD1	TGCAGCGTCTCCGGGACAGGGCGCTACAATGAGCAGTTCTTC	CSVSGTGRYNEQFF
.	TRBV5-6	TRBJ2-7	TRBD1	TGTGCCAGCAGCTTTTCGGGACAGCAATACGAGCAGTACTTC	CASSFSGQQYEQYF
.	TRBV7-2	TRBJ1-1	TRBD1	TGTGCCAGCAGCTGGGGACAGACGTATCCTGAAGCTTTCTTT	CASSWGQTYPEAFF
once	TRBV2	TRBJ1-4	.	TGTGCCAGCGGGTGGCAGACAACTAATGAAAAACTGTTTTTT	CASGWQTTNEKLFF
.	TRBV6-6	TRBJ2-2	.	TGTGCCAGCAGTTACGAGCCAATATACACCGGGGGGCTGTTTTTT	CASSYEPIYTGGLFF
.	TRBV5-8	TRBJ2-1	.	TGTGCCAGCAGCTTCCCGGGGCACCACAATGAGCAGTTCTTC	CASSFPGHHNEQFF
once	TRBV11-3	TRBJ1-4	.	TGTGCCAGCAGCAGTGTTAGGGGGGGCTTGTTTCCAAGGAGAAATGAAAAACTGTTTTTT	CASSSVRGGLFPRRNEKLFF
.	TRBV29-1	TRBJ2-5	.	TGCAGCGTCGATCTTTTGGCGGACCAAGAGACCCAGTACTTC	CSVDLLADQETQYF
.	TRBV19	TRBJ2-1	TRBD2	TGTGCCAGTAGTATCCCCTGGAATAGCGGGATAGAAAATGAGCAGTTCTTC	CASSIPWNSGIENEQFF
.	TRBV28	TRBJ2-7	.	TGTGCCAGCAGTCCCCCGACGGACACCTACGAGCAGTACTTC	CASSPPTDTYEQYF